This TCR beta chain was recovered during a study of T cells in localized non-small cell lung cancer (dated by TCRdb to 2020 to 2022). A note on the overall study: The study analyzed T cell repertoires of around 250 early-stage NSCLC patients, comparing tumors and uninvolved tumor-adjacent lungs. The cohort comprised 236 treatment-naïve NSCLC patients with resected, localized lung tumors. Of the NSCLC patients, around 140 were male and roughly 100 were female, and the mean age was approximately 66 years.

At diagnosis, peripheral blood, uninvolved tumor-adjacent lung and tumor were collected and stored as a combination of fresh-frozen and FFPE material. TCR beta CDR3 regions were sequenced from DNA using the immunoSEQ Assay. Per the authors' processing: To compute T cell density, TCR beta template counts were normalized to usable DNA, which was estimated by amplifying housekeeping genes. The preseqR package was used to estimate richness by extrapolating to 400,000 templates for PBMC samples and to 120,000 templates for tissue samples. Clonality was taken to be one minus Pielou's evenness. To identify tissue-enriched TCRs, differential abundance testing was run on productive amino-acid clonotypes with a minimum total count of 5 and an alpha of 0.1. Repertoire overlap between compartments was quantified with the Jaccard Index and Morisita Overlap Index. GLIPH grouped TCR beta CDR3s together with public tetramer-defined viral CDR3s, and a viral motif had to include at least three viral sequences and show V-gene enrichment. Imported from immuneACCESS, the table was reduced by TCRdb to in-frame sequences with V and J called. These copies leave out some clones; in studies compared against another copy, an unresolved V gene accounts for under half, and the cause of the remainder is not known. D and trimming come from the DNA, and the V and J calls and clone size come from that table. Across this sample there are about 11,000 clones, with approximately 31% seen only once. Over 5% of the sample belongs to the ten largest clones.

Study-wide conclusions, independent of this receptor: A median of around 57 of the top 100 tumor clones turned up in the paired uninvolved adjacent lung, and fewer than 35 of those clones also ranked among the top 100 of that same adjacent lung. Because multi-region tumor sequencing was not performed, intratumor heterogeneity could not be ruled out. Higher T cell density in blood was associated with longer overall survival, whereas higher clonality in adjacent lung was associated with shorter survival. Uninvolved tumor-adjacent lung showed the highest T cell clonality, higher than tumor, which suggests more focused antigenic responses in the adjacent lung. Because the study design was exploratory, TCR variables were selected using unadjusted p-values without false-discovery rate correction.

This clone has a handful of counts. Its recognized antigen is unknown. Base-call qualities are not available, and no considerably larger clone is one nucleotide away. V is pared back by 4 bases and J by 4 bases, with 14 bases lying between the germline termini. Its CDR3 holds 15 amino acids, cysteine through phenylalanine. CDR3 DNA only is kept here, 45 bases in frame from base 1. The germline V gene supplies CDR1 SGHNT and CDR2 YENEEA. The rearrangement joined TRBV11-3 to TRBJ1-3; the best D guess is TRBD1, with 5 bases matching. The input for sequencing was lung tumor tissue, taken before any cancer treatment. This TCR came from a man aged 35 to 70 with stage I lung adenocarcinoma. In nucleotides, the sequence is TGTGCCAGCAGCTCGCCCGGGACCGGAGGAAACACCATATATTTT. Protein translation: CASSSPGTGGNTIYF.